This TCR beta chain stems from a study of control samples from healthy donors and cancer patients. Clones were sequenced by immunoSEQ multiplex PCR, and TCRdb holds only the in-frame ones, with some missing. The sample shows about 120,000 clones, 80% to 90% of them seen only once. This clone turned up a few times. This CDR3 is built from 15 residues. CDR1 and CDR2 (germline): LGHNA, YSLEER. J was trimmed by 4 bases and V by 2 bases; bases with no gene match: 7. This clonotype was sampled from a man aged 50-59 years in good health. The sample was blood. The V call is TRBV4-3, the J call TRBJ2-5; 7 positions match TRBD2. For the CDR3, the DNA is TGCGCCAGCAGCCAAAGGGCGTCGGGGGGAGAGACCCAGTACTTC. Amino acids: CASSQRASGGETQYF.